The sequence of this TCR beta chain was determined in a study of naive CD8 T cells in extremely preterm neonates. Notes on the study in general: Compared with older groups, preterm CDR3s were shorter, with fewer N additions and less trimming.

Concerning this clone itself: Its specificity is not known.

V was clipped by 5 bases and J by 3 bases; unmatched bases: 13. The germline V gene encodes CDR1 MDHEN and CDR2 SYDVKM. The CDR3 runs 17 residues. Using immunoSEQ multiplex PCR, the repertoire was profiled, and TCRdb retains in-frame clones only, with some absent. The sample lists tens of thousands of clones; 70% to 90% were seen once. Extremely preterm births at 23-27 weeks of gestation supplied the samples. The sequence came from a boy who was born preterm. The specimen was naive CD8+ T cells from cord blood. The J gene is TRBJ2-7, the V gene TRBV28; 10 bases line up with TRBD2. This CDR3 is CASSLLLAGGTHYEQYF. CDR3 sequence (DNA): TGTGCCAGCAGTCTCCTATTAGCGGGGGGTACACACTACGAGCAGTACTTC.